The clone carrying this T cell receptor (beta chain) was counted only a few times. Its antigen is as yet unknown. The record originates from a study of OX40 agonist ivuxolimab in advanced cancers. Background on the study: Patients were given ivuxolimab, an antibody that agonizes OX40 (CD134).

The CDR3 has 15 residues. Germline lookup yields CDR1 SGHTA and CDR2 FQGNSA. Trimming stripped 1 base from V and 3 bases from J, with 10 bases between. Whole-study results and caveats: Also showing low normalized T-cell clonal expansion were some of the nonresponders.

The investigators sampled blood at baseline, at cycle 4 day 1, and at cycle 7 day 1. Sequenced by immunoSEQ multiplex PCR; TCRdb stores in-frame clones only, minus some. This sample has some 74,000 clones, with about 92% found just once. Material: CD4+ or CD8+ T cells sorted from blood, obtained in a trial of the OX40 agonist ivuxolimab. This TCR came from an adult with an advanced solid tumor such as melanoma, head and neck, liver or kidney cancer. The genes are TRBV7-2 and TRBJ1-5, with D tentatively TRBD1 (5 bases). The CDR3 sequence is CASSLDPGPNQPQHF. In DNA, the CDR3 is TGTGCCAGCAGCTTAGATCCAGGGCCCAATCAGCCCCAGCATTTT.